This TCR beta chain was identified during a study of cytomegalovirus exposure and HLA in healthy donors (TCRdb year 2017). Concerning the study at large: According to an earlier analysis of several hundred of the donors, about 179 million T cells yielded 120 million or so unique TCR beta sequences and roughly 280 Gb of sequence data. Genome-wide SNP genotypes for about 65% of the 666 donors were used in a later genetic analysis, which treated that subset as a discovery cohort. Both class I and class II loci were covered by HLA typing, at four-digit resolution. Every repertoire in the discovery cohort had been generated on one and the same sequencing platform. An earlier analysis of 587 of the donors used high-throughput TCR beta sequencing to judge whether each TCR beta V gene segment behaved as functional or pseudogenic. Alongside the repertoire data, information on donor age, sex, ethnicity and CMV serostatus was compiled. Roughly five DR-DQ haplotypes were handled as single units for association and clustering because linkage in the cohort was strong. Typing coverage differed by locus: A, B, C, DRB1 and DQB1 were typed in about 620-630 donors, DQA1 in 500 to 550, DPA1 in approximately 610, and DPB1 in just under 490. Rather than using new phenotypic data, the later analysis identified candidate immune exposures from TCR beta sequences and from how often those sequences occurred across donors. A later analysis re-examined previously published TCR beta repertoires from hundreds of donors and added high-resolution HLA genotyping to investigate patterns of TCR occurrence. Among the roughly 400 genotyped donors, roughly 80% belonged to the genetic ancestry cluster associated with self-reported Caucasian donors. On average, roughly 240,000 unique TCR beta nucleotide sequences were sequenced per donor among some 420 genotyped donors of the cohort, with roughly 18% of those sequences being non-productive. The study combined high-throughput TCR immunosequencing, statistical association of individual TCRs with disease status, and machine learning to predict cytomegalovirus infection status. The study aimed to test whether signatures of past pathogen exposure could be identified by cataloging public T cell receptors. An early release that covered fewer than 800 HLA-typed donors contained approximately 300 gigabases of sequencing data and tens of millions of unique TCR sequences. Using immunosequencing, the study profiled T cell repertoires from 500 to 800 subjects and related those repertoires to cytomegalovirus serostatus. Along with the roughly 700-subject first cohort, a separate validation cohort of over a hundred different subjects was used. The investigation overall reported the following: A cluster of highly shared sequence variants was judged likely to represent a technical artifact of the sequencing pipeline. Most TCR sequences were seen in very few donors, while some public TCRs were found in many individuals. In this cohort, only TCR beta chains were sequenced, and detectable features were limited by the absence of alpha or paired-chain data. CMV serostatus was the only immune exposure information available for the cohort. The authors suggested that the approach could potentially be extended to other disease states and immunological phenotypes. A total of 150 or so TCR beta chains were listed by the study as associated with cytomegalovirus. Strong co-occurrence of HLA alleles, especially DR and DQ, made assigning TCR associations to individual alleles difficult. In a later analysis, TCR association rates were found to vary across HLA loci, with the most associated TCRs seen for DRB1 alleles and the fewest for HLA-C alleles. Three of the identified cytomegalovirus-associated TCR beta chains were confirmed in vitro to be specific for cytomegalovirus antigens. An earlier analysis of around 500 of the donors showed that most TCR beta V segments appeared in productive rearrangements either about 87% or about 30% of the time, which broadly matched IMGT annotations. In a later analysis, several top co-occurrence clusters were reported to appear linked to parvovirus B19, influenza, CMV and Epstein-Barr virus. Cytomegalovirus status was reported to be diagnosed by the classifier with high specificity and sensitivity in both the original and validation cohorts. A further reported finding was that TCR beta sequences accurately predicted the HLA-A and HLA-B alleles for most subjects in the first cohort. Compared with equally common non-associated chains, HLA-associated TCR beta chains in a later analysis were more clonally expanded and had lower generation probabilities. In a later genetic analysis, fewer N-insertions in productive TCRs were reported among donors in an Asian-associated ancestry cluster than the roughly 700-donor mean. In a later genetic analysis, a missense DCLRE1C variant was associated with V-gene and J-gene trimming of TCR beta chains, and the association was replicated in an independent cohort. A later analysis found that most CMV-associated TCR beta chains appeared HLA-restricted, with HLA associations seemingly driven largely by CMV exposure. Seventeen rarely observed V segments, including chromosome 9 orphons, were excluded from the earlier analysis of approximately 500 of the donors because counts were too low. Correlated functional status among segregating V segments might be attributable to linkage disequilibrium, but an unknown experimental factor could not be ruled out. Sequencing depth was assumed to be roughly uniform across donors in the presence/absence analyses, though that assumption may not hold. Specific HLA alleles were associated with 15,000 to 20,000 TCR beta sequences at a false discovery rate of 0.05 in a later analysis. Because HLA typing was unavailable for some donors at each locus, only the typed subset was used in association tests. Some IMGT-functional V segments, including TRBV6-2 and TRBV6-3, could not be told apart with the 87-base-pair reads, so those segments were excluded.

Remarks on this clone: Its binding antigen is unknown. A junction end diverges from the germline sequence, so it may reflect a read error.

From cysteine to phenylalanine, the CDR3 is 14 amino acids long. CDR3 DNA only is kept here, 42 bases in frame from base 1. The germline V gene gives CDR1 as KGHSY and CDR2 as FQNENV. The library was produced with the immunoSEQ multiplex PCR assay. A mixture of 60 forward primers for TCR Vbeta segments and 13 reverse primers for TCR Jbeta segments was used in the multiplex PCR. Amplification of the CDR3 region of rearranged TCR beta genes was performed with a multiplex PCR assay on genomic DNA. The amplified TCR beta libraries were sequenced on the Illumina HiSeq System as 87-base-pair reads. As for how the authors treated the data: In a later analysis, tens of millions of unique TCR beta chains were counted across the 500 to 850 repertoires, and roughly 10 million of these chains were shared by at least two donors. Raw reads were error-corrected and collapsed into unique sequences with a nearest-neighbor algorithm that merged closely related sequences to remove PCR and sequencing errors. CDR3 sequences were aligned to IMGT reference sequences to assign V, D and J gene segments. Each retained sequence needed at least a six-nucleotide match to both a V gene segment and a J gene segment. A rearrangement was called productive if the CDR3 had no stop codons and remained in frame with V and J, and every other rearrangement was called non-productive. CDR3 was defined by IMGT convention, running from the second conserved V-encoded cysteine to the conserved J-encoded phenylalanine. In an earlier analysis of around 540 of the donors, sequences lacking an unambiguous match to a single V gene segment were excluded. In an earlier analysis of some 590 of the donors, V segments were called functional above 56.7% productive rearrangements and were called segregating when the between-donor standard deviation exceeded 5%. A statistical classification framework was built for diagnosing cytomegalovirus status from the catalog of TCR beta chain sequences. V and J gene assignment, in a later analysis, came from comparing TCR nucleotide sequences with IMGT/GENE-DB human TR gene sequences. Using the TCRdist pipeline, a later analysis assigned CDR3 sequences along with most-parsimonious VDJ recombination scenarios. A later analysis defined each TCR beta chain by its CDR3 amino acid sequence plus V-gene family, and excluded reads lacking a unique V-gene family. To address suspected cross-contamination and a sequencing artifact, a later analysis removed 592 highly shared, low-generation-probability nucleotide sequences. For each public chain, a later analysis derived a clonal expansion index from normalized ranks of inferred template counts within each repertoire. In a later analysis, generation probabilities were computed with a VDJ recombination model fitted to out-of-frame rearrangements, and the resulting probabilities were checked against IGoR. Hypergeometric tests were used in a later analysis to score TCR-TCR, TCR-HLA and TCR-CMV co-occurrence, with a repertoire-size bias correction applied to the TCR pairs. False discovery rates were estimated in a later analysis by permuting HLA or CMV assignments 20 times. In a later analysis, co-occurring TCRs were grouped using DBSCAN, with TCRdist sequence similarity added in when clustering inside HLA-allele-positive subsets. For co-occurrence clustering, repertoires with fewer than 30,000 or more than 120,000 public chains were excluded, along with 5 or 6 repertoires with anomalous nucleotide sharing. This is the immuneACCESS table as TCRdb keeps it, with only in-frame sequences that have V and J called. A part of the clones is gone; compared with another copy, unresolved V genes explain less than half, and the rest is unexplained. V and J calls and clone size are those listed in that table; D and trimming were worked out from the DNA. Recorded for this sample are 130,000 to 150,000 clones; more than 70% of them occurred a single time. About 2% of the sample is held by the ten biggest clonotypes.

In total, approximately 700 healthy bone marrow donors made up the cohort. At the time of sampling, all cohort members were nominally healthy, though unrecorded immune exposures were likely present. The donor tested CMV seronegative, placing the donor among the 300 to 450 seronegative members of the cohort. A peripheral blood sample was collected from each donor, and TCR beta sequencing was performed on peripheral blood mononuclear cells. Genomic DNA extraction from the blood cell samples was performed with the Qiagen DNeasy Blood Extraction Kit. The source material was PBMCs. The chain links TRBV16 with TRBJ1-4; the D segment cannot be called with confidence. The sequence came from a woman aged 40-49 years in good health and CMV-seronegative. CDR3 reads: CTSSLRGKGEKLFF. The nucleotide sequence is TGTACCAGCAGCCTCCGAGGGAAAGGTGAAAAACTGTTTTTT. Full variable domain (CDR3 extended with the reference TRBV16 and TRBJ1-4 proteins): GEEVAQTPKHLVRGEGQKAKLYCAPIKGHSYVFWYQQVLKNEFKFLISFQNENVFDETGMPKERFSAKCLPNSPCSLEIQATKLEDSAVYFCTSSLRGKGEKLFFGSGTQLSVL.